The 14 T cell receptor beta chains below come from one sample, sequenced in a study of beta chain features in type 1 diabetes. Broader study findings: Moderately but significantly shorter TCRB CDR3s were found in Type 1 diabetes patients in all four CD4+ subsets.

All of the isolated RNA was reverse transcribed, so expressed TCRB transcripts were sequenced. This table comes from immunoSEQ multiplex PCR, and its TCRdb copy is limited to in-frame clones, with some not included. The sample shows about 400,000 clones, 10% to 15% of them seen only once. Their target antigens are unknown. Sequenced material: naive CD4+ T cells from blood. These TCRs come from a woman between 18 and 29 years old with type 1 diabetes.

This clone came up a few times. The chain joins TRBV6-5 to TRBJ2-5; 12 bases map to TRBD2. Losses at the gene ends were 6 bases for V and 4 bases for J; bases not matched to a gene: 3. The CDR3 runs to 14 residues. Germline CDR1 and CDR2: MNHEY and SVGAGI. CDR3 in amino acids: CASSTSGGRETQYF. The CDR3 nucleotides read TGTGCCAGCAGCACTAGCGGGGGGCGAGAGACCCAGTACTTC.

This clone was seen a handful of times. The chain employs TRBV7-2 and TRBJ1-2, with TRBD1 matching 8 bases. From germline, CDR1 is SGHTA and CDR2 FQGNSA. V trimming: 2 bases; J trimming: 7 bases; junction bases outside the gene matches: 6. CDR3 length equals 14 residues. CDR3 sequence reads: CASSLHGQGLGYTF. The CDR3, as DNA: TGTGCCAGCAGCTTACATGGACAGGGTCTTGGCTACACCTTC.

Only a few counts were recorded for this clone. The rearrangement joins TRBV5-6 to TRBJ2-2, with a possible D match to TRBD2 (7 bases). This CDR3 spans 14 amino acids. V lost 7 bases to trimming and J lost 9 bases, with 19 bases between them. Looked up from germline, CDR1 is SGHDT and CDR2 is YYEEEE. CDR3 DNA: TGTGCCAGCCGCATCGGCGGGGGCTTGAGGGAGCTGTTTTTT. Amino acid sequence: CASRIGGGLRELFF.

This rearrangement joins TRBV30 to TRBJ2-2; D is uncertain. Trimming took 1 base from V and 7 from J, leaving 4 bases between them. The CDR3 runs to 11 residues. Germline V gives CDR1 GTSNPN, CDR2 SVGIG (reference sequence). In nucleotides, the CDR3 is TGTGCCTGGAGTGCGGTCGGGGAGCTGTTTTTT. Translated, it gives CAWSAVGELFF.

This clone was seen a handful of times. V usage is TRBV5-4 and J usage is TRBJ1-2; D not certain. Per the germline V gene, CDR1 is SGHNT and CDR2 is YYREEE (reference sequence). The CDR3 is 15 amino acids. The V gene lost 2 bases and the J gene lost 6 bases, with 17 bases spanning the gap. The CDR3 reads CASSFKAGNPHGYTF. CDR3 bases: TGTGCCAGCAGCTTCAAAGCGGGGAACCCTCATGGCTACACCTTC. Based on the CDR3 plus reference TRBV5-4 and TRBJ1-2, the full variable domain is ETGVTQSPTHLIKTRGQQVTLRCSSQSGHNTVSWYQQALGQGPQFIFQYYREEENGRGNFPPRFSGLQFPNYSSELNVNALELDDSALYLCASSFKAGNPHGYTFGSGTRLTVV.

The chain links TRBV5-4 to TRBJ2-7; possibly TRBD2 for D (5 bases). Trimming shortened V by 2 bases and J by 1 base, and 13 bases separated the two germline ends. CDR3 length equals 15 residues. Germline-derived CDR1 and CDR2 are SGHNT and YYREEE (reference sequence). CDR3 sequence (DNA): TGTGCCAGCAGCTTACCAAGGACGGGATCCTACGAGCAGTACTTC. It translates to CASSLPRTGSYEQYF.

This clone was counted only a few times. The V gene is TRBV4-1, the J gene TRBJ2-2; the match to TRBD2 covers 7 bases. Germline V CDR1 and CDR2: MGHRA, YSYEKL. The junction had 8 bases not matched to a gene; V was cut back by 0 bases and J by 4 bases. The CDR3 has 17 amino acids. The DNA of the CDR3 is TGCGCCAGCAGCCAAGACGGGGGAGGGCCAACCACCGGGGAGCTGTTTTTT. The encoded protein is CASSQDGGGPTTGELFF.

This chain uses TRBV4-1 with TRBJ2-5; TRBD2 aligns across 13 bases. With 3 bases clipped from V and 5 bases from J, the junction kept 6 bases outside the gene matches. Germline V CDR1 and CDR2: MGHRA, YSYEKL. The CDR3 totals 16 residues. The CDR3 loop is CASSHLLAGGLETQYF. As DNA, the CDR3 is TGCGCCAGCAGCCACCTACTAGCGGGGGGGCTCGAGACCCAGTACTTC.

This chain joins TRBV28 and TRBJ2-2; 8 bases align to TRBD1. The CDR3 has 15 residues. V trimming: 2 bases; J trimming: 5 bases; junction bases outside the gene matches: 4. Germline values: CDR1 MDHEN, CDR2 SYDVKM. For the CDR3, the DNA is TGTGCCAGCAGTTTAGGGGACAGGAAAACCGGGGAGCTGTTTTTT. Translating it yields CASSLGDRKTGELFF.

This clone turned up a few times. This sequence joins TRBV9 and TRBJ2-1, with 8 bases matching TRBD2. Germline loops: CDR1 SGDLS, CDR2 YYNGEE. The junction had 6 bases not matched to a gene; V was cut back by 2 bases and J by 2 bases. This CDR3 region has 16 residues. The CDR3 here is CASSVAGGVAYNEQFF. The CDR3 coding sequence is TGTGCCAGCAGCGTGGCGGGAGGTGTAGCCTACAATGAGCAGTTCTTC.

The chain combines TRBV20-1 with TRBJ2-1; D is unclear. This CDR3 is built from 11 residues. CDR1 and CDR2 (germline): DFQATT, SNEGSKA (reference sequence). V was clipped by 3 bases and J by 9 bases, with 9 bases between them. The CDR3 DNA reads TGCAGTGCTAGTTGGCATCGTGAGCAGTTCTTC. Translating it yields CSASWHREQFF.

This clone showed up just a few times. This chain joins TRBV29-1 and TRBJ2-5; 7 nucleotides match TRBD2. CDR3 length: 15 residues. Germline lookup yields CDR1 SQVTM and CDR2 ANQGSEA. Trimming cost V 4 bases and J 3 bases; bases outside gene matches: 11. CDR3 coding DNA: TGCAGCGTTGGATACCGTCTAGCGGCAAAAGAGACCCAGTACTTC. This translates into CSVGYRLAAKETQYF.

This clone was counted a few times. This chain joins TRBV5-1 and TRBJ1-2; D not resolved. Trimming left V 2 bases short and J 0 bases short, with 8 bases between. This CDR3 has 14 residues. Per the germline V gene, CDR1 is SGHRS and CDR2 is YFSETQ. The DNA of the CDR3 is TGCGCCAGCAGCTTAGGCACTACTAACTATGGCTACACCTTC. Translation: CASSLGTTNYGYTF.

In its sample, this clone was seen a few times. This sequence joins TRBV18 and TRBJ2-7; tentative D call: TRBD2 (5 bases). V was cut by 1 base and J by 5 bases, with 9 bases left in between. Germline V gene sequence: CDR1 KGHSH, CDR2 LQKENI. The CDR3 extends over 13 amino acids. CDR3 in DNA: TGTGCCAGCTCACCACGCGGGCAGGACGAGCAGTACTTC. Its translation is CASSPRGQDEQYF.